These 31 T cell receptor beta chains were sequenced from one sample in a study of graft-versus-host responses after intestinal transplantation. Generated by immunoSEQ multiplex PCR, the TCRdb table keeps only in-frame clones and is missing some. The data contain 85,000 to 100,000 clones, around 93% of them singletons. No antigen has been identified for these receptors. Source: unstimulated CD8+ T cells sorted from spleen or lymph node cells, taken before intestinal transplant. The source is a human donor who received an intestinal transplant.

A single count supports this clone. CDR3 in DNA: TGCAGCGTGGGACTACGGTATAGCAATCAGCCCCAGCATTTT. Translated, it gives CSVGLRYSNQPQHF. This chain links TRBV29-1 with TRBJ1-5, with D possibly being TRBD1 (5 bases). There are 14 residues in the CDR3. Deletions cut 6 bases from V and 0 bases from J, with 12 bases between. Germline CDR1 and CDR2: SQVTM and ANQGSEA.

The V gene is TRBV7-2, the J gene TRBJ1-1; D unresolved. CDR1 SGHTA and CDR2 FQGNSA come from the germline V gene. The CDR3 covers 14 residues. Trimming pared 0 bases from V and 7 bases from J, leaving 12 bases between. CDR3 residues: CASSLALAAVEAFF. CDR3 DNA: TGTGCCAGCAGCTTAGCGTTGGCAGCGGTTGAAGCTTTCTTT.

V is TRBV25-1 and J is TRBJ2-3; the D gene is possibly TRBD1 (5 bases). Between the trimmed V and J ends, which lost 3 bases and 5 bases, there was a span of 18 bases. Germline assignment: CDR1 MGHDK and CDR2 SYGVNS. This CDR3 spans 16 amino acids. The CDR3 bases are TGTGCCAGCAGTGAGATATCGCAGGGCATAGAAGATACGCAGTATTTT. Encoded protein: CASSEISQGIEDTQYF.

The CDR3: CASSYSGATQETQYF. CDR3 sequence (DNA): TGTGCCAGCAGTTACTCGGGCGCCACGCAAGAGACCCAGTACTTC. The chain couples TRBV6-6 to TRBJ2-5; no clear D. V was clipped by 0 bases and J by 2 bases, with 10 bases between them. From germline, CDR1 is MNHNY and CDR2 SVGAGI (reference sequence). This CDR3 has 15 residues.

The V gene is TRBV27, the J gene TRBJ1-5; TRBD1 agrees at 7 bases. The length of the CDR3 is 16 residues. Germline-derived CDR1 and CDR2 are MNHEY and SMNVEV (reference sequence). V lost 5 bases and J lost 1; bases outside the gene matches: 8. The CDR3 sequence is CASSGQGGRSNQPQHF. The CDR3 DNA follows: TGTGCCAGCAGTGGGCAGGGGGGTAGGAGCAATCAGCCCCAGCATTTT.

The rearrangement joins TRBV11-3 to TRBJ2-3; possibly TRBD2 for D (5 bases). V was shortened by 1 base and J by 6 bases, with 5 bases between the two germline ends. Germline lookup yields CDR1 SGHNT and CDR2 YENEEA. The CDR3 is 12 amino acids. CDR3 in amino acids: CASSLGGDTQYF. CDR3 nucleotides: TGTGCCAGCAGCTTAGGCGGGGATACGCAGTATTTT.

The V gene is TRBV2, the J gene TRBJ2-1; 7 bases are shared with TRBD2. This CDR3 has 17 amino acids. The trim removed 6 bases at V and 4 bases at J, leaving 15 bases unmatched. Germline V CDR1 and CDR2: SNHLY, FYNNEI. The CDR3 nucleotides are TGTGCCAGCAGCCAAGCGAGCGGGGTTACGACGTACAATGAGCAGTTCTTC. Translating gives CASSQASGVTTYNEQFF.

V gene TRBV7-9 combines with J gene TRBJ2-5; TRBD2 matches at 10 bases. Looked up from germline, CDR1 is SEHNR and CDR2 is FQNEAQ (reference sequence). The CDR3 consists of 14 residues. V lost 5 bases and J lost 5; bases outside the gene matches: 5. The CDR3 protein is CASSPALAGETQYF. The CDR3 bases are TGTGCCAGCAGCCCCGCACTAGCGGGGGAGACCCAGTACTTC.

The chain recombines TRBV2 with TRBJ2-7, with 9 bases identical to TRBD2. V gave up 2 bases and J gave up 5 bases; unmatched junction bases: 7. CDR1 and CDR2 from the germline V gene are SNHLY and FYNNEI. The CDR3 loop spans 15 amino acids. In DNA, the CDR3 is TGTGCCAGCAGTGAATGGGCTAGCGGGGCCCACGAGCAGTACTTC. Translation: CASSEWASGAHEQYF.

The chain joins TRBV4-3 to TRBJ2-7, with 7 positions matching TRBD2. The junction had 6 bases not matched to a gene; V was cut back by 4 bases and J by 3 bases. The CDR3 extends over 14 amino acids. The germline CDR1 and CDR2 sequences are LGHNA and YSLEER. The CDR3 here is CASSPGVAGYEQYF. As DNA, the CDR3 is TGCGCCAGCAGCCCGGGGGTAGCGGGCTACGAGCAGTACTTC.

The V gene is TRBV6-6, the J gene TRBJ1-1; 9 bases agree with TRBD1. The ends lost 6 bases at V and 5 bases at J; junction bases unmatched: 7. The CDR3 sequence is 14 residues long. Germline assignment: CDR1 MNHNY and CDR2 SVGAGI (reference sequence). The DNA of the CDR3 is TGTGCCAGCAGCTCCGGACAGGGGAATACTGAAGCTTTCTTT. Translating it yields CASSSGQGNTEAFF.

This chain uses TRBV29-1 with TRBJ2-1; tentatively, D is TRBD2 (6 bases). V was shortened by 7 bases and J by 7 bases, with 8 bases between the two germline ends. The CDR3 is 10 amino acids. From germline, CDR1 is SQVTM and CDR2 ANQGSEA. The CDR3, as DNA: TGCAGCGGTGGGGGGAATGAGCAGTTCTTC. It yields the protein CSGGGNEQFF.

The chain recombines TRBV10-1 with TRBJ1-1; D perhaps matches TRBD1 (6 bases). V lost 4 bases and J 3 bases, leaving 18 bases between the germline ends. The CDR3 is made up of 16 amino acids. From germline, CDR1 is WNHNN and CDR2 SYGVQD (reference sequence). The DNA for the CDR3 is TGCGCCAGCAGTGGGTCAAGACAGGCCCTGGACACTGAAGCTTTCTTT. This encodes CASSGSRQALDTEAFF.

The chain couples TRBV4-3 to TRBJ1-1, with 9 bases that match TRBD1. V was clipped by 5 bases and J by 6 bases; unmatched bases: 7. CDR1 and CDR2 from the germline V gene are LGHNA and YSLEER. CDR3 length: 14 residues. Written as DNA, the CDR3 is TGCGCCAGCAGCGGGGACAGGGCGTTCGCTGAAGCTTTCTTT. Amino acids: CASSGDRAFAEAFF.

This clone was observed a few times. The chain employs TRBV11-3 and TRBJ2-3; D perhaps matches TRBD2 (5 bases). The CDR3 is 12 amino acids. Germline values: CDR1 SGHNT, CDR2 YENEEA. V lost 5 bases, J lost 4 bases, and 7 bases lay in between. The CDR3 bases are TGTGCCAGCAGCGCCGGGGCAGATACGCAGTATTTT. It specifies CASSAGADTQYF.

The V gene is TRBV19, the J gene TRBJ1-1; D gene unclear. CDR1 and CDR2 (germline): LNHDA, SQIVND (reference sequence). V dropped 5 bases and J dropped 5 bases, with 15 bases sitting between them. The CDR3 covers 14 residues. The CDR3: CASSYIHGDTEAFF. The CDR3 coding sequence is TGTGCCAGTAGTTATATACACGGGGATACTGAAGCTTTCTTT. The full variable domain, rest sourced from reference TRBV19 and TRBJ1-1, is DGGITQSPKYLFRKEGQNVTLSCEQNLNHDAMYWYRQDPGQGLRLIYYSQIVNDFQKGDIAEGYSVSREKKESFPLTVTSAQKNPTAFYLCASSYIHGDTEAFFGQGTRLTVV.

The DNA for the CDR3 is TGTGCCAGCAGCTTGTCGGGGGCAGGGGGTAGTTTAGGGACCGGGGAGCTGTTTTTT. Its translation: CASSLSGAGGSLGTGELFF. V gene TRBV7-8 combines with J gene TRBJ2-2; perhaps TRBD1 as D (7 bases). The CDR3 runs to 19 residues. The germline gives CDR1 SGHVS, CDR2 FQNEAQ. The V gene lost 3 bases and the J gene lost 5 bases, with 25 bases spanning the gap.

The genes are TRBV4-1 and TRBJ1-2, with a tentative D call TRBD1 (5 bases). Looked up from germline, CDR1 is MGHRA and CDR2 is YSYEKL. The CDR3 loop spans 13 amino acids. The ends were cut back, 0 bases at V and 5 bases at J, with 7 bases in the middle. DNA of the CDR3: TGCGCCAGCAGCCAAGATGGGGGGTATGGCTACACCTTC. Its translation: CASSQDGGYGYTF.

The J gene is TRBJ2-7, the V gene TRBV7-6; TRBD1 might be the D (5 bases). Deletions cut 5 bases from V and 1 base from J, with 15 bases between. CDR1 is SGHVS, CDR2 FNYEAQ, per germline. CDR3 length equals 15 residues. CDR3 bases: TGTGCCAGCAGCCAAGAGACAGCAACTTCCTACGAGCAGTACTTC. Translated: CASSQETATSYEQYF.

The chain links TRBV10-3 to TRBJ2-7; 9 nucleotides match TRBD2. In germline, CDR1 is ENHRY, CDR2 SYGVKD. This CDR3 is built from 13 residues. The trim removed 8 bases at V and 4 bases at J, leaving 6 bases unmatched. The CDR3 region is CAIGSSGGYEQYF. The CDR3 nucleotides are TGTGCCATCGGGAGTAGCGGGGGATACGAGCAGTACTTC.

The CDR3 region is CASSLARTGNVYTF. CDR3 bases: TGTGCCAGCAGCTTAGCTAGGACAGGGAACGTCTACACCTTC. This chain connects TRBV7-9 to TRBJ1-2; the match to TRBD1 covers 8 bases. The germline V gene has CDR1 SEHNR and CDR2 FQNEAQ (reference sequence). V shed 0 bases and J 10 bases; nucleotides not matched to a gene: 7. The CDR3 sequence is 14 residues long.

The CDR3 loop reads CASYPLGGATNEKLFF. The CDR3 DNA reads TGTGCCAGCTACCCCTTGGGGGGGGCAACTAATGAAAAACTGTTTTTT. This chain connects TRBV7-9 to TRBJ1-4, with a tentative D call TRBD1 (5 bases). V lost 8 bases and J 0 bases, leaving 16 bases between the germline ends. The CDR3 consists of 16 residues. Germline values: CDR1 SEHNR, CDR2 FQNEAQ (reference sequence).

This clone was detected once. The chain couples TRBV7-9 to TRBJ2-7, with TRBD1 identical over 9 bases. V shed 1 base and J 6 bases; nucleotides not matched to a gene: 4. The germline CDR1 and CDR2 sequences are SEHNR and FQNEAQ (reference sequence). This CDR3 contains 14 residues. CDR3 bases: TGTGCCAGCAGCTTAGGGGGACAGGGTTCCGAGCAGTACTTC. This sequence encodes CASSLGGQGSEQYF.

The rearrangement links TRBV5-1 to TRBJ2-3, with D maybe TRBD2 (5 bases). The CDR3 consists of 16 residues. Germline V gene lookup returns CDR1 SGHRS and CDR2 YFSETQ. Trimming took 0 bases from V and 1 from J, leaving 12 bases between them. Here the CDR3 DNA reads TGCGCCAGCAGCTTGGAGAGGGCGCTGGGCACAGATACGCAGTATTTT. Protein sequence: CASSLERALGTDTQYF.

Comments on this clone: Other DNA sequences within the sample encode an identical CDR3. The chain carries TRBV27 and TRBJ2-1; the match to TRBD2 covers 8 bases. From germline, CDR1 is MNHEY and CDR2 SMNVEV (reference sequence). V lost 4 bases, J lost 0 bases, and 2 bases stayed unmatched. CDR3 length: 15 residues. The CDR3 region has the DNA TGTGCCAGCAGTTACCGGGGGGGCTCCTACAATGAGCAGTTCTTC. It encodes CASSYRGGSYNEQFF.

In its sample, this clone was seen a few times. Different DNA sequences within this sample yield the same CDR3. The V gene is TRBV5-6, the J gene TRBJ2-1; 7 nucleotides agree with TRBD1. The germline gives CDR1 SGHDT, CDR2 YYEEEE. CDR3 length: 14 residues. The V gene end was trimmed by 0 bases and the J gene end by 3 bases; junction bases not matched to a gene: 0. The CDR3 nucleotides are TGTGCCAGCAGCTTGGGGGACAGCTACAATGAGCAGTTCTTC. This gives the protein CASSLGDSYNEQFF.

The V gene is TRBV4-3, the J gene TRBJ1-2, with D possibly being TRBD1 (5 bases). Per the germline V gene, CDR1 is LGHNA and CDR2 is YSLEER. V was clipped by 0 bases and J by 6 bases, with 14 bases between them. The CDR3 extends over 15 amino acids. This CDR3 reads CASSQDLGDVDGYTF. For the CDR3, the DNA is TGCGCCAGCAGCCAAGATCTAGGGGATGTTGATGGCTACACCTTC.

This clone has more than one count but fewer than ten. The V call is TRBV10-2, the J call TRBJ2-7; D is perhaps TRBD1 (6 bases). The CDR3 has 11 residues. Looked up from germline, CDR1 is WSHSY and CDR2 is SAAADI. Trimming pared 7 bases from V and 3 bases from J, leaving 7 bases between. The CDR3 loop reads CASKDSYEQYF. DNA of the CDR3: TGCGCCAGCAAGGACAGCTACGAGCAGTACTTC.

This clone appeared a single time. As DNA, the CDR3 is TGTGCCAGCAGCTCCTCCTACGAGCAGTACTTC. Encoded protein: CASSSSYEQYF. The chain recombines TRBV27 with TRBJ2-7; unclear D gene. CDR3 length: 11 amino acids. Trimming shortened V by 6 bases and J by 0 bases, and 3 bases separated the two germline ends. Per germline, CDR1 MNHEY and CDR2 SMNVEV (reference sequence).

The genes are TRBV10-2 and TRBJ1-2; TRBD1 matches at 10 bases. This CDR3 spans 15 amino acids. CDR1 and CDR2 (germline): WSHSY, SAAADI. After removal of 2 bases from V and 4 bases from J, the junction contained 4 bases not matched to a gene. The DNA for the CDR3 is TGCGCCAGCAGTGAGCCGGGACAGGGGACCTATGGCTACACCTTC. Translation gives CASSEPGQGTYGYTF.

The CDR3 nucleotides read TGTGCCAGCAGAGAGACAGGGACCCAGCCCCAGCATTTT. It translates to CASRETGTQPQHF. V gene TRBV27 combines with J gene TRBJ1-5; TRBD1 aligns across 7 bases. The CDR3 length is 13 residues. The junction had 6 bases not matched to a gene; V was cut back by 6 bases and J by 7 bases. The germline V gene has CDR1 MNHEY and CDR2 SMNVEV (reference sequence).